Listed here are 5 T cell receptor beta chains from one sample, sequenced in a study of PD-1 blockade in classical Hodgkin lymphoma. Every patient experienced relapse after autologous stem cell transplantation, and brentuximab vedotin exposure varied. TCRdb keeps only in-frame clones here, not all; method: immunoSEQ multiplex PCR. This table has fewer than 110,000 clones, about 89% appearing once. Specimen: peripheral blood mononuclear cells (PBMCs), collected before the second cycle of nivolumab. The receptors originated from a human donor with classical Hodgkin lymphoma.

The genes are TRBV5-1 and TRBJ1-3, with TRBD1 as a possible D gene (5 bases). V lost 0 bases, J lost 8 bases, and 15 bases lay in between. This CDR3 spans 15 amino acids. Germline CDR1 is SGHRS and CDR2 is YFSETQ. For the CDR3, the DNA is TGCGCCAGCAGCTTGGAAGGGGTCAGGTCGGACACCATATATTTT. The encoded protein is CASSLEGVRSDTIYF.

This sequence joins TRBV2 and TRBJ2-5; 10 positions match TRBD1. Germline V gene sequence: CDR1 SNHLY, CDR2 FYNNEI. Trimming cost V 6 bases and J 5 bases; bases outside gene matches: 9. The CDR3 loop spans 15 amino acids. The CDR3 DNA follows: TGTGCCAGCAGCCCACCGACAGGGGGCTACGAGACCCAGTACTTC. This codes for CASSPPTGGYETQYF.

This clone was detected a few times. The chain employs TRBV6-5 and TRBJ1-5; D may be TRBD1 (5 bases). Germline-derived CDR1 and CDR2 are MNHEY and SVGAGI. The CDR3 covers 16 residues. Trimming pared 2 bases from V and 2 bases from J, leaving 13 bases between. Written as DNA, the CDR3 is TGTGCCAGCAGTTACAAGACGGGGGAGGGCAATCAGCCCCAGCATTTT. Translated, it gives CASSYKTGEGNQPQHF.

This chain links TRBV7-2 with TRBJ1-2, with 8 positions matching TRBD1. The ends lost 5 bases at V and 0 bases at J; junction bases unmatched: 2. The CDR3 length is 14 residues. Germline values: CDR1 SGHTA, CDR2 FQGNSA. CDR3 in DNA: TGTGCCAGCAGCCGACAGGGGTCTAACTATGGCTACACCTTC. It codes for CASSRQGSNYGYTF.

This chain uses TRBV5-1 with TRBJ2-2; D is unclear. The germline gives CDR1 SGHRS, CDR2 YFSETQ. The CDR3 has 15 amino acids. Trimming removed 0 bases at V and 4 bases at J, with 10 bases between. CDR3 sequence reads: CASSLAMGGTGELFF. In DNA form, the CDR3 reads TGCGCCAGCAGCTTGGCCATGGGTGGCACCGGGGAGCTGTTTTTT. Complete variable domain (other parts from reference TRBV5-1 and TRBJ2-2): KAGVTQTPRYLIKTRGQQVTLSCSPISGHRSVSWYQQTPGQGLQFLFEYFSETQRNKGNFPGRFSGRQFSNSRSEMNVSTLELGDSALYLCASSLAMGGTGELFFGEGSRLTVL.